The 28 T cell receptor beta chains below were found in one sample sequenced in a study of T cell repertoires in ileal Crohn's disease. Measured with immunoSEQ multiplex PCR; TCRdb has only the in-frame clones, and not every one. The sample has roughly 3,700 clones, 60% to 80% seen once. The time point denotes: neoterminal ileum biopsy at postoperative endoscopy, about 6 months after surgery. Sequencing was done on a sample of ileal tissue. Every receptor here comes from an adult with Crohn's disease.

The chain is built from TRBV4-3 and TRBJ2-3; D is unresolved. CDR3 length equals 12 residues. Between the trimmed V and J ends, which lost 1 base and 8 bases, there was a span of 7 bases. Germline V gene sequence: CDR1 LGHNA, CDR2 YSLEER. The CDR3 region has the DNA TGCGCCAGCAGCCAAGGCGTCGGTACGCAGTATTTT. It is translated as CASSQGVGTQYF.

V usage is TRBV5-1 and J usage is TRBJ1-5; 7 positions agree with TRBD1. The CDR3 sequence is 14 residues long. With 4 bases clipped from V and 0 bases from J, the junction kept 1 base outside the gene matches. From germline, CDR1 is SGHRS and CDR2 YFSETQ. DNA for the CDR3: TGCGCCAGCAGCCAGGGGGATAGCAATCAGCCCCAGCATTTT. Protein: CASSQGDSNQPQHF.

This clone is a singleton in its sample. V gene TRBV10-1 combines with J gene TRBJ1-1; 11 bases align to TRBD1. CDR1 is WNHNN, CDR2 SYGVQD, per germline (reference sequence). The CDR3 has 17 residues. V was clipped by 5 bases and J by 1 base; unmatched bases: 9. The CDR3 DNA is TGCGCCAGCAGTCTTCGGGGACAGGGGGACTGGAACACTGAAGCTTTCTTT. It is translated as CASSLRGQGDWNTEAFF.

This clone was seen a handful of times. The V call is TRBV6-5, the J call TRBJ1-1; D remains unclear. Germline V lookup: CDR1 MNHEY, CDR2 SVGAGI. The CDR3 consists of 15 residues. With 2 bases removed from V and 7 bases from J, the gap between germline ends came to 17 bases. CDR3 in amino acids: CASSYTGFASIEAFF. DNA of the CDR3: TGTGCCAGCAGTTACACGGGTTTTGCGTCAATTGAAGCTTTCTTT.

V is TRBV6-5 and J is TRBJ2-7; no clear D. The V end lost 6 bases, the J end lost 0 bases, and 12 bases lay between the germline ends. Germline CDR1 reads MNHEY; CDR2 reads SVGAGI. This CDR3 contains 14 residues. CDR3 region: CASREEQFSYEQYF. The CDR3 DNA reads TGTGCCAGCAGGGAAGAACAGTTCTCCTACGAGCAGTACTTC.

The CDR3 DNA is TGTGCCAGCAGTACCACAGGGGCTGGGGCCAACGTCCTGACTTTC. This codes for CASSTTGAGANVLTF. The chain is built from TRBV6-5 and TRBJ2-6; the match to TRBD1 covers 7 bases. Germline V lookup: CDR1 MNHEY, CDR2 SVGAGI. This CDR3 is 15 amino acids long. V shed 5 bases and J 2 bases; nucleotides not matched to a gene: 3.

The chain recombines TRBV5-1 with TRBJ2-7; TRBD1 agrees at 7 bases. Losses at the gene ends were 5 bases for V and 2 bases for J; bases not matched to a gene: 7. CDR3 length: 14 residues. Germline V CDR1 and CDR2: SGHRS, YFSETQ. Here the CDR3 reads CASRADTGAYEQYF. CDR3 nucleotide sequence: TGCGCCAGCAGGGCCGACACAGGGGCCTACGAGCAGTACTTC.

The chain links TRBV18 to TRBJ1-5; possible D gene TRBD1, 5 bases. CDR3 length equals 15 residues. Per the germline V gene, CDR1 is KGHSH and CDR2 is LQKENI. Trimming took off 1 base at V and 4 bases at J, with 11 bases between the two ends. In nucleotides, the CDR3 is TGTGCCAGCTCACCACAAAGGGGCCTTAATCAGCCCCAGCATTTT. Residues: CASSPQRGLNQPQHF.

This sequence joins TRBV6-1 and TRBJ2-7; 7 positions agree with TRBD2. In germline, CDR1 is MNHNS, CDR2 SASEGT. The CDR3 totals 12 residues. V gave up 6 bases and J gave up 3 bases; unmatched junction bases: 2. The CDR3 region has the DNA TGTGCCAGCAGACTAGCGTACTACGAGCAGTACTTC. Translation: CASRLAYYEQYF.

CDR3 sequence: CASSHHGGGPQHF. CDR3 in DNA: TGCGCCAGCAGCCACCATGGGGGGGGGCCCCAGCATTTT. The rearrangement uses TRBV4-1 and TRBJ1-5; D is possibly TRBD1 (5 bases). Deletions cut 3 bases from V and 9 bases from J, with 12 bases between. CDR1 is MGHRA and CDR2 is YSYEKL in the germline V gene. There are 13 residues in the CDR3.

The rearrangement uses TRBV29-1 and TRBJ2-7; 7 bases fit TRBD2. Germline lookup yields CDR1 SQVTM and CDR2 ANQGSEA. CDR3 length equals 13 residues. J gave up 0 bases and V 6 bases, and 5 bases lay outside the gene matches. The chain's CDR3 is CSVRGGFSYEQYF. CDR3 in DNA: TGCAGCGTCCGGGGAGGGTTCTCCTACGAGCAGTACTTC.

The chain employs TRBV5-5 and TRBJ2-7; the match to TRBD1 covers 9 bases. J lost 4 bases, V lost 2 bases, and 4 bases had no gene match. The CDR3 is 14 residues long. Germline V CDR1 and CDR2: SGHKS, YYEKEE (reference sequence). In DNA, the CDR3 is TGTGCCAGCAGCTTAGGACAGGGGAGGTACGAGCAGTACTTC. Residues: CASSLGQGRYEQYF.

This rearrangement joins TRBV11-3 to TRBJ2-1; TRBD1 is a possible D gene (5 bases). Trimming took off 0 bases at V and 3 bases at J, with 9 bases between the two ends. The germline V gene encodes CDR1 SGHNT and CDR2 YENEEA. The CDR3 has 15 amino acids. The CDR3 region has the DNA TGTGCCAGCAGCTTAGAGCAGGGTGGCTACAATGAGCAGTTCTTC. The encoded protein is CASSLEQGGYNEQFF.

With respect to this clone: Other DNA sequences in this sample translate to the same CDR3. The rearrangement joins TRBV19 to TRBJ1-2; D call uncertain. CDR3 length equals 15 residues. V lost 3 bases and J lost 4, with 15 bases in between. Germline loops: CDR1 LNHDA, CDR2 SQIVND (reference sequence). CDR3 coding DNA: TGTGCCAGTAGTATTGCGGCCCCGAGCCTCTATGGCTACACCTTC. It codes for CASSIAAPSLYGYTF.

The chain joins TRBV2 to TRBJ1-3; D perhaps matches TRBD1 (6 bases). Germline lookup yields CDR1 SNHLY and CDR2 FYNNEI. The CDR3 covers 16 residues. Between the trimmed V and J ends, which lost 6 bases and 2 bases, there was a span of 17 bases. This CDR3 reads CASRFDRPQTGNTIYF. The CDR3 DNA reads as TGTGCCAGCAGGTTCGACAGGCCCCAAACTGGAAACACCATATATTTT.

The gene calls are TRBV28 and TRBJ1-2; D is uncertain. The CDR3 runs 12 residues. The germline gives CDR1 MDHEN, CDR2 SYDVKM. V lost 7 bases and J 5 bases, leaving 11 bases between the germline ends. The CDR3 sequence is CASNFGRYGYTF. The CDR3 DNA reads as TGTGCCAGCAACTTTGGGAGGTATGGCTACACCTTC.

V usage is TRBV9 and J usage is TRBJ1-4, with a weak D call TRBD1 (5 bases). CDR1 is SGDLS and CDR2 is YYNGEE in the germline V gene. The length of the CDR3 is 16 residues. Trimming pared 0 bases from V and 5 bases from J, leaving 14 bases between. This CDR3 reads CASSVEGGGVNEKLFF. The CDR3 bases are TGTGCCAGCAGCGTAGAAGGCGGGGGGGTAAATGAAAAACTGTTTTTT.

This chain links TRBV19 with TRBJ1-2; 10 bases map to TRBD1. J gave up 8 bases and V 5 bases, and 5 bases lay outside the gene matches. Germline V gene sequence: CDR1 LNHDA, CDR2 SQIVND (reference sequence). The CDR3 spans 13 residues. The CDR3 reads CASSGQGVAGYTF. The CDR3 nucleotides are TGTGCCAGTAGTGGACAGGGGGTGGCCGGCTACACCTTC.

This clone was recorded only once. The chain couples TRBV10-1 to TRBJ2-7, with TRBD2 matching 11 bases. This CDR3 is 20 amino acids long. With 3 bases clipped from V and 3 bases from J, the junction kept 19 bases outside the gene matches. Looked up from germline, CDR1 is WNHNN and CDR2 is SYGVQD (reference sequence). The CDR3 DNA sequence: TGCGCCAGCAGTGAAGTGACTAGCGGGAAGAATATCTGTCCCTACTACGAGCAGTACTTC. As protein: CASSEVTSGKNICPYYEQYF.

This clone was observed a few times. CDR3 nucleotide sequence: TGTGCCAGCAGTGAGCGGGGGGCAAGCTACGAGCAGTACTTC. It is translated as CASSERGASYEQYF. This chain uses TRBV6-5 with TRBJ2-7; 9 positions agree with TRBD2. V shed 5 bases and J 3 bases; nucleotides not matched to a gene: 5. CDR3 length: 14 residues. CDR1 is MNHEY and CDR2 is SVGAGI in the germline V gene.

The CDR3 sequence is CASRSGFPSYNEQFF. DNA of the CDR3: TGTGCCAGCAGATCAGGGTTTCCTTCCTACAATGAGCAGTTCTTC. The chain links TRBV5-4 to TRBJ2-1; maybe TRBD1 (5 bases). This CDR3 comprises 15 residues. CDR1 and CDR2 from the germline V gene are SGHNT and YYREEE (reference sequence). Trimming removed 5 bases at V and 1 base at J, with 13 bases between.

Here the CDR3 DNA reads TGTGCCAGCAGCCTTCCAGGGCTGGAACAGCCCCAGCATTTT. Its translation is CASSLPGLEQPQHF. The chain couples TRBV25-1 to TRBJ1-5; perhaps TRBD1 as D (5 bases). CDR1 and CDR2 from the germline V gene are MGHDK and SYGVNS. Trimming stripped 6 bases from V and 7 bases from J, with 16 bases between. CDR3 size: 14 residues. Variable domain in full (rest from reference TRBV25-1 and TRBJ1-5): EADIYQTPRYLVIGTGKKITLECSQTMGHDKMYWYQQDPGMELHLIHYSYGVNSTEKGDLSSESTVSRIRTEHFPLTLESARPSHTSQYLCASSLPGLEQPQHFGDGTRLSIL.

The CDR3 DNA reads TGTGCCTGGAGTTTCGGGGGTAATCAGCCCCAGCATTTT. Protein: CAWSFGGNQPQHF. This rearrangement joins TRBV30 to TRBJ1-5; maybe TRBD1 (5 bases). The CDR3 spans 13 residues. Germline V gene data show CDR1 as GTSNPN and CDR2 as SVGIG (reference sequence). V lost 2 bases, J lost 4 bases, and 9 bases lay in between.

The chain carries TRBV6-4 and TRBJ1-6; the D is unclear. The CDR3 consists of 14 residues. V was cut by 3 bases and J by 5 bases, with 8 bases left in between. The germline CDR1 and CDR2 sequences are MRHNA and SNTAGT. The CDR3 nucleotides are TGTGCCAGCAGTGATGGCCGGGATAATTCACCCCTCCACTTT. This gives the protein CASSDGRDNSPLHF.

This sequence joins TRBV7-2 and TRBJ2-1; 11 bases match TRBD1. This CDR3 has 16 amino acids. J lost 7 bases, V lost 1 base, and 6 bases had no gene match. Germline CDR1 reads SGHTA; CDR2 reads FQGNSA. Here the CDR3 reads CASSLGRDRGMNEQFF. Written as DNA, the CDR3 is TGTGCCAGCAGCTTAGGCAGGGACAGGGGGATGAATGAGCAGTTCTTC. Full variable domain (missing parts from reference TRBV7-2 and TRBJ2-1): GAGVSQSPSNKVTEKGKDVELRCDPISGHTALYWYRQSLGQGLEFLIYFQGNSAPDKSGLPSDRFSAERTGGSVSTLTIQRTQQEDSAVYLCASSLGRDRGMNEQFFGPGTRLTVL.

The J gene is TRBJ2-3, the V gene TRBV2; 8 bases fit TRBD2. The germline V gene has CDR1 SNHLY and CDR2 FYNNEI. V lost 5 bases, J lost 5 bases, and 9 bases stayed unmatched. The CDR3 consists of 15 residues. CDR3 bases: TGTGCCAGCAGTTATAGCGGGACTACCGAAGATACGCAGTATTTT. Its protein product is CASSYSGTTEDTQYF. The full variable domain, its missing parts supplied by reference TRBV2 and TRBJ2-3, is EPEVTQTPSHQVTQMGQEVILRCVPISNHLYFYWYRQILGQKVEFLVSFYNNEISEKSEIFDDQFSVERPDGSNFTLKIRSTKLEDSAMYFCASSYSGTTEDTQYFGPGTRLTVL.

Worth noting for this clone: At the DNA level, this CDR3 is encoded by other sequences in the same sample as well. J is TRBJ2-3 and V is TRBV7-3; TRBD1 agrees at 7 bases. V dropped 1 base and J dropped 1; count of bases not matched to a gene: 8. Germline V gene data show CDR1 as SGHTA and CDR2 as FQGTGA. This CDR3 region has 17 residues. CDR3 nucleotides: TGTGCCAGCAGCTTAAATCCGGCAGGGGGAGGCACAGATACGCAGTATTTT. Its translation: CASSLNPAGGGTDTQYF.

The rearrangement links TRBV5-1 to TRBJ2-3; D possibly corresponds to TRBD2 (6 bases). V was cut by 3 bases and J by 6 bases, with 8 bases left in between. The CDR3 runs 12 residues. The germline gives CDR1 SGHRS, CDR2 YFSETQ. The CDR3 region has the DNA TGCGCCAGCAGCTGGGCGGGGGATACGCAGTATTTT. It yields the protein CASSWAGDTQYF. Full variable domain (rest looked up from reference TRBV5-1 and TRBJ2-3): KAGVTQTPRYLIKTRGQQVTLSCSPISGHRSVSWYQQTPGQGLQFLFEYFSETQRNKGNFPGRFSGRQFSNSRSEMNVSTLELGDSALYLCASSWAGDTQYFGPGTRLTVL.